This passage covers 18 T cell receptor beta chains from one sample sequenced in a study of T cell responses to AZD1222 COVID-19 vaccine. Generated by immunoSEQ multiplex PCR, the TCRdb table keeps only in-frame clones and is missing some. The table lists about 150,000 clones, approximately 94% of them singletons. Sequences were derived from peripheral blood, sampled on day 0 of AZD1222 vaccination. The receptors stem from an adult in good health.

The chain links TRBV18 to TRBJ1-1, with D hard to call. In germline, CDR1 is KGHSH, CDR2 LQKENI. This CDR3 has 15 residues. Trimming cost V 0 bases and J 1 base, with 9 bases left between them. Written as DNA, the CDR3 is TGTGCCAGCTCACCACCGGGGTTACAGAACACTGAAGCTTTCTTT. This translates into CASSPPGLQNTEAFF.

The chain employs TRBV10-3 and TRBJ1-4, with D uncertain. The germline CDR1 and CDR2 sequences are ENHRY and SYGVKD. V was clipped by 3 bases and J by 0 bases, with 11 bases between them. This CDR3 has 16 amino acids. CDR3 in amino acids: CAISDSGGATNEKLFF. In nucleotides, the CDR3 is TGTGCCATCAGTGATTCGGGTGGGGCAACTAATGAAAAACTGTTTTTT.

CDR3 nucleotides: TGTGCCAGTAGTATCCCGACAGGAGGGAATTCACCCCTCCACTTT. Its translation is CASSIPTGGNSPLHF. This chain connects TRBV19 to TRBJ1-6; D is possibly TRBD1 (6 bases). The CDR3 has 15 amino acids. Germline CDR1 LNHDA, CDR2 SQIVND (reference sequence). Trimming removed 3 bases at V and 7 bases at J, with 13 bases between.

The V gene is TRBV28, the J gene TRBJ1-1, with 8 bases identical to TRBD1. The CDR3 has 15 amino acids. V trimming: 2 bases; J trimming: 3 bases; junction bases outside the gene matches: 5. Germline CDR1 is MDHEN and CDR2 is SYDVKM. CDR3 in DNA: TGTGCCAGCAGTTTACCCGGACAGGGTGACACTGAAGCTTTCTTT. Protein: CASSLPGQGDTEAFF.

This clone was counted a few times. The chain joins TRBV30 to TRBJ1-6, with D unresolved. Looked up from germline, CDR1 is GTSNPN and CDR2 is SVGIG (reference sequence). The CDR3 totals 17 residues. Trimming took off 0 bases at V and 0 bases at J, with 12 bases between the two ends. CDR3 bases: TGTGCCTGGAGTGTCCGACCGTCGAGCTCCTATAATTCACCCCTCCACTTT. Protein product: CAWSVRPSSSYNSPLHF.

The chain links TRBV19 to TRBJ1-2, with 8 bases fitting TRBD1. The CDR3 covers 15 residues. From germline, CDR1 is LNHDA and CDR2 SQIVND (reference sequence). The V and J ends lost 3 bases and 5 bases, in that order; junction bases with no gene match: 8. The CDR3 loop is CASSIGQGARYGYTF. The DNA of the CDR3 is TGTGCCAGTAGTATTGGGCAGGGGGCGCGGTATGGCTACACCTTC.

The CDR3, as DNA: TGTGCCAGTAGTAACCCCCGACAGACGGCGTACGAGCAGTACTTC. It encodes CASSNPRQTAYEQYF. The J gene is TRBJ2-7, the V gene TRBV19, with TRBD1 as a possible D gene (5 bases). This CDR3 contains 15 residues. The V gene's germline CDR1 is LNHDA and CDR2 SQIVND (reference sequence). The germline V and J ends were trimmed by 4 bases and 4 bases, with 17 bases remaining between them.

This clone has only one observation. This chain joins TRBV29-1 and TRBJ1-2; TRBD1 might be the D (6 bases). V lost 4 bases to trimming and J lost 6 bases, with 21 bases between them. Germline CDR1 reads SQVTM; CDR2 reads ANQGSEA. The CDR3 has 15 residues. The CDR3 coding sequence is TGCAGCGTTGCCAACGTCTTGGTAGGGGGTAATGGCTACACCTTC. This gives the protein CSVANVLVGGNGYTF.

This chain connects TRBV5-1 to TRBJ2-3; no reliable D call. V gave up 0 bases and J gave up 3 bases, with 5 bases separating them. This CDR3 spans 13 amino acids. Germline CDR1 reads SGHRS; CDR2 reads YFSETQ. In DNA form, the CDR3 reads TGCGCCAGCAGCTTGGAAAGTACAGATACGCAGTATTTT. It yields the protein CASSLESTDTQYF.

The chain has TRBV27 and TRBJ2-7; D call uncertain. Trimming stripped 6 bases from V and 5 bases from J, with 17 bases between. This CDR3 spans 14 amino acids. Germline CDR1 MNHEY, CDR2 SMNVEV (reference sequence). The CDR3 DNA reads TGTGCCAGCAGCCATGGACGGTATTGGGACGAGCAGTACTTC. Translation gives CASSHGRYWDEQYF.

The V call is TRBV7-9, the J call TRBJ1-2, with D perhaps matching TRBD1 (6 bases). CDR3 size: 12 residues. Trimming took off 9 bases at V and 2 bases at J, with 10 bases between the two ends. Germline-derived CDR1 and CDR2 are SEHNR and FQNEAQ (reference sequence). The chain's CDR3 is CARIQGNYGYTF. The CDR3 bases are TGTGCCAGAATACAGGGCAACTATGGCTACACCTTC. The entire variable domain, with the rest obtained from reference TRBV7-9 and TRBJ1-2, is as follows: DTGVSQNPRHKITKRGQNVTFRCDPISEHNRLYWYRQTLGQGPEFLTYFQNEAQLEKSRLLSDRFSAERPKGSFSTLEIQRTEQGDSAMYLCARIQGNYGYTFGSGTRLTVV.

As DNA, the CDR3 is TGCGCCAGCAGCTCACAAGAGACCCAGTACTTC. This codes for CASSSQETQYF. The gene calls are TRBV5-1 and TRBJ2-5; no clear D gene. Germline V CDR1 and CDR2: SGHRS, YFSETQ. The CDR3 totals 11 residues. Trimming left V 3 bases short and J 2 bases short, with 2 bases between.

The chain combines TRBV5-6 with TRBJ2-7; D unresolved. The CDR3 has 15 residues. Trimming took 4 bases from V and 1 from J, leaving 15 bases between them. CDR1 SGHDT and CDR2 YYEEEE come from the germline V gene. CDR3 in amino acids: CASSPFPIGSYEQYF. In DNA form, the CDR3 reads TGTGCCAGCAGCCCCTTCCCCATCGGTTCCTACGAGCAGTACTTC.

The chain joins TRBV6-5 to TRBJ2-1; tentatively, D is TRBD1 (5 bases). The CDR3 runs 15 residues. The germline CDR1 and CDR2 sequences are MNHEY and SVGAGI. Trimming took 6 bases from V and 4 from J, leaving 16 bases between them. CDR3 amino acids: CASSFRQLTYNEQFF. CDR3 DNA: TGTGCCAGCAGCTTCCGACAGCTAACTTACAATGAGCAGTTCTTC.

The rearrangement links TRBV27 to TRBJ2-5; 12 bases are a match to TRBD2. Unmatched junction bases numbered 10, after V lost 4 bases and J lost 4 bases. Germline-derived CDR1 and CDR2 are MNHEY and SMNVEV (reference sequence). The CDR3 loop spans 17 amino acids. This CDR3 reads CASSSASGGALRETQYF. Written as DNA, the CDR3 is TGTGCCAGCAGTTCCGCTAGCGGGGGGGCGTTGAGAGAGACCCAGTACTTC.

V is TRBV5-6 and J is TRBJ1-5, with a tentative D call TRBD1 (5 bases). Between the trimmed V and J ends, which lost 7 bases and 2 bases, there was a span of 7 bases. Per the germline V gene, CDR1 is SGHDT and CDR2 is YYEEEE. The CDR3 has 12 amino acids. CDR3 sequence reads: CASSRGNQPQHF. The CDR3 bases are TGTGCCAGCTCCAGGGGCAATCAGCCCCAGCATTTT. Combining the CDR3 with reference TRBV5-6 and TRBJ1-5 gives the whole variable domain DAGVTQSPTHLIKTRGQQVTLRCSPKSGHDTVSWYQQALGQGPQFIFQYYEEEERQRGNFPDRFSGHQFPNYSSELNVNALLLGDSALYLCASSRGNQPQHFGDGTRLSIL.

The rearrangement uses TRBV20-1 and TRBJ1-2; D is undetermined. The CDR3 runs to 13 residues. The V end was cut by 3 bases, the J end by 6 bases, with 14 bases between. Germline loops: CDR1 DFQATT, CDR2 SNEGSKA (reference sequence). The CDR3 bases are TGCAGTGCTAGTACCAGTAGTGTGAATGGCTACACCTTC. Translated, it gives CSASTSSVNGYTF.

This chain links TRBV6-5 with TRBJ2-7, with 9 bases fitting TRBD2. The ends lost 0 bases at V and 3 bases at J; junction bases unmatched: 3. Germline V gene sequence: CDR1 MNHEY, CDR2 SVGAGI. This CDR3 contains 15 residues. The CDR3 loop is CASSYSLAGIYEQYF. Written as DNA, the CDR3 is TGTGCCAGCAGTTACTCGCTAGCGGGGATCTACGAGCAGTACTTC.